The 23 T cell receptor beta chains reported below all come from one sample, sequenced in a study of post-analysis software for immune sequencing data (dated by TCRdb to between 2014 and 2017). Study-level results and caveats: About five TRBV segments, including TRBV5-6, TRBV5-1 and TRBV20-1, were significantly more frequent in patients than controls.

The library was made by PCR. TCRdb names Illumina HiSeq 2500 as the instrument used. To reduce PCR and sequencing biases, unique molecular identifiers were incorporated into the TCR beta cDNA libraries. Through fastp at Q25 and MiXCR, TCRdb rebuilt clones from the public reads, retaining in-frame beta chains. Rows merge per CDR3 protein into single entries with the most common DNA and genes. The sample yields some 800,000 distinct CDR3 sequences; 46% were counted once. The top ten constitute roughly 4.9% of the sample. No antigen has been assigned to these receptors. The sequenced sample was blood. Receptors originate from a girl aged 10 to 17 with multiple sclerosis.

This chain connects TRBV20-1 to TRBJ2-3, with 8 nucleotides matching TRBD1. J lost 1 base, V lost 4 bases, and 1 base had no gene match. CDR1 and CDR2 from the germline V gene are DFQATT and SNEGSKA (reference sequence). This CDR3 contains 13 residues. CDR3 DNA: TGCAGTGCTACGACAGGGGGCACAGATACGCAGTATTTT. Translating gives CSATTGGTDTQYF.

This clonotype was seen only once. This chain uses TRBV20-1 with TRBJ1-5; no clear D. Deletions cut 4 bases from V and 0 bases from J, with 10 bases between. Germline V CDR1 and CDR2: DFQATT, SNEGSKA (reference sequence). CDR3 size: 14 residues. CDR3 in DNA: TGCAGTGCTAAAAAGGATAATAGCAATCAGCCCCAGCATTTT. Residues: CSAKKDNSNQPQHF.

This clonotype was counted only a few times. The DNA of the CDR3 is TGTGCCAGCAGTTTACAGGCAGGTTCCTACGAGCAGTACTTC. Its translation: CASSLQAGSYEQYF. The chain carries TRBV27 and TRBJ2-7; D remains ambiguous. This CDR3 spans 14 amino acids. The germline V and J ends were trimmed by 2 bases and 1 base, with 9 bases remaining between them. Germline lookup yields CDR1 MNHEY and CDR2 SMNVEV (reference sequence).

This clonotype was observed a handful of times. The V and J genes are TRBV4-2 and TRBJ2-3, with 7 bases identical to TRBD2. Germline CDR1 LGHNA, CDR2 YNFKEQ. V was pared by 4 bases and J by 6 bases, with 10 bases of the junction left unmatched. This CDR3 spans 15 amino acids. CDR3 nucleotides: TGTGCCAGCAGCCCCTTTGGGGGGGTCGCGGATACGCAGTATTTT. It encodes CASSPFGGVADTQYF.

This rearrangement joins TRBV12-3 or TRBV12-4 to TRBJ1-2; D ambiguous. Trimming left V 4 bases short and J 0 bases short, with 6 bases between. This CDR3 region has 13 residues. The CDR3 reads CASSSDANYGYTF. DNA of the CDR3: TGTGCCAGCAGTTCCGATGCTAACTATGGCTACACCTTC.

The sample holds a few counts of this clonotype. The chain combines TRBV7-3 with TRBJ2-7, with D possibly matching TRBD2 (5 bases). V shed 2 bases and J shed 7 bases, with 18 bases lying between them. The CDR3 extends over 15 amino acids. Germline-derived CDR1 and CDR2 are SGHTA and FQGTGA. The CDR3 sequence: CASSLEGFSSNEQYF. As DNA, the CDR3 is TGTGCCAGCAGCTTAGAGGGATTTAGCAGCAATGAGCAGTACTTC.

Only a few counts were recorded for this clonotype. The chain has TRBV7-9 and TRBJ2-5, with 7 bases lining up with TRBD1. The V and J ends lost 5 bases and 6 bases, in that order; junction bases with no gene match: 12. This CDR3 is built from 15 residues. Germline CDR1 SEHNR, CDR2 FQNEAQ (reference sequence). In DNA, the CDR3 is TGTGCCAGCAGCACGGATCGACAGGGAATGCAGACCCAGTACTTC. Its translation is CASSTDRQGMQTQYF.

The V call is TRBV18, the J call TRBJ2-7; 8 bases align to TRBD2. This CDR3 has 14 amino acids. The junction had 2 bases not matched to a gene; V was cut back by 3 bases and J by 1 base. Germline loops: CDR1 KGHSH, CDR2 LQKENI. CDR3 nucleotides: TGTGCCAGCTCACCCCGGGAGGGGTCCTACGAGCAGTACTTC. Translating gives CASSPREGSYEQYF.

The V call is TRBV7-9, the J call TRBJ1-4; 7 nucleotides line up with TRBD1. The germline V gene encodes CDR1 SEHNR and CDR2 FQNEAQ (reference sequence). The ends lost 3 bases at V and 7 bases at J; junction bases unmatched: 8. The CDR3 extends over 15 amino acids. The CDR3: CASSLGAGGGEKLFF. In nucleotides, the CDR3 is TGTGCCAGCAGCTTGGGTGCAGGGGGAGGTGAAAAACTGTTTTTT. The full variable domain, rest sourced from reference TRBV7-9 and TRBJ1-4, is DTGVSQNPRHKITKRGQNVTFRCDPISEHNRLYWYRQTLGQGPEFLTYFQNEAQLEKSRLLSDRFSAERPKGSFSTLEIQRTEQGDSAMYLCASSLGAGGGEKLFFGSGTQLSVL.

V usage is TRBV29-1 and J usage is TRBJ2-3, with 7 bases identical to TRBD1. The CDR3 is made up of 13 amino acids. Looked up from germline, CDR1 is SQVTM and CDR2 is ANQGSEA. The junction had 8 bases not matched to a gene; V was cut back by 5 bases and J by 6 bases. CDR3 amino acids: CSVQKGAADTQYF. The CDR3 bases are TGCAGCGTTCAAAAGGGGGCCGCGGATACGCAGTATTTT.

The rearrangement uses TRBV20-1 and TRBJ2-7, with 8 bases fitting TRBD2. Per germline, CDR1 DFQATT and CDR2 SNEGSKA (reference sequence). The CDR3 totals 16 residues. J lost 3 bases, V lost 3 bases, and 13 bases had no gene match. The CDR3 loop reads CSARALASGSGYEQYF. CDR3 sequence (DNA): TGCAGTGCTAGGGCCCTGGCGAGCGGGAGTGGCTACGAGCAGTACTTC.

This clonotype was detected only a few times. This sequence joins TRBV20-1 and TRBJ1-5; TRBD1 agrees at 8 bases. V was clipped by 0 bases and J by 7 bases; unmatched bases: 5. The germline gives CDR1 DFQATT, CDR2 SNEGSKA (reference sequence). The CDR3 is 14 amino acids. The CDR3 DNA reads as TGCAGTGCTAGAGATGGGGCAGGGGGCCAGCCCCAGCATTTT. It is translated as CSARDGAGGQPQHF.

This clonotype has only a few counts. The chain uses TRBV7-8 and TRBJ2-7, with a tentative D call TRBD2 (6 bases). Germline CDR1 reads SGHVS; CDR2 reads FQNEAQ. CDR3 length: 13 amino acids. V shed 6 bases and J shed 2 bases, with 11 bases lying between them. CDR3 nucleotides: TGTGCCAGCAGTGGGGGGACGCCCTACGAGCAGTACTTC. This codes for CASSGGTPYEQYF.

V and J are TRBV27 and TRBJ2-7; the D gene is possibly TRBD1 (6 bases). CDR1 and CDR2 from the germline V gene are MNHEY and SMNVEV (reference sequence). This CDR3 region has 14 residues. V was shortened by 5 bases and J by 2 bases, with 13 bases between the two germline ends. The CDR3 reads CASSHPGAAYEQYF. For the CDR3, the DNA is TGTGCCAGCAGTCACCCAGGGGCGGCCTACGAGCAGTACTTC.

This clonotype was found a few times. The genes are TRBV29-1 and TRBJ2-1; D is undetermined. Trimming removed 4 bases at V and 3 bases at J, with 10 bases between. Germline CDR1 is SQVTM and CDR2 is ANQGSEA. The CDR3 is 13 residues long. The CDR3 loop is CSVGAVNYNEQFF. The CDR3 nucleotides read TGCAGCGTTGGGGCAGTGAACTACAATGAGCAGTTCTTC.

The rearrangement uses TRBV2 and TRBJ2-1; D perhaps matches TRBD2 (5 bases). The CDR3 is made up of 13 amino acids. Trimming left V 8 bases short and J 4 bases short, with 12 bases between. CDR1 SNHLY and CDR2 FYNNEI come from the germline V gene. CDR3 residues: CASGELAYNEQFF. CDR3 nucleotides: TGTGCCAGCGGGGAGCTAGCTTACAATGAGCAGTTCTTC.

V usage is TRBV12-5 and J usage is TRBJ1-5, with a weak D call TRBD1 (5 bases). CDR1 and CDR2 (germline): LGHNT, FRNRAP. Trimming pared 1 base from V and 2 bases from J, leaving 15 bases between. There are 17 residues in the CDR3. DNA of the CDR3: TGTGCTAGTGGTTTGGGGGAGACAGTCCTTGGCAATCAGCCCCAGCATTTT. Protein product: CASGLGETVLGNQPQHF.

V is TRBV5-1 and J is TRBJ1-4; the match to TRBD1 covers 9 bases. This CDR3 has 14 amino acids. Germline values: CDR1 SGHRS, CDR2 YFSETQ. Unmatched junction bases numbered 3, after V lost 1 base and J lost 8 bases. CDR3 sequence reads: CASSLRTGVEKLFF. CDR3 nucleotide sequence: TGCGCCAGCAGCTTGAGGACAGGGGTAGAAAAACTGTTTTTT. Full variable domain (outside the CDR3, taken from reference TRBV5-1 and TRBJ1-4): KAGVTQTPRYLIKTRGQQVTLSCSPISGHRSVSWYQQTPGQGLQFLFEYFSETQRNKGNFPGRFSGRQFSNSRSEMNVSTLELGDSALYLCASSLRTGVEKLFFGSGTQLSVL.

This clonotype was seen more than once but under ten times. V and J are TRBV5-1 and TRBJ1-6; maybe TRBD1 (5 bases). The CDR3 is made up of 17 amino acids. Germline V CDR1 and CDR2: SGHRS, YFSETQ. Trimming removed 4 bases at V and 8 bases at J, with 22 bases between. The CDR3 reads CASSLYPNSGPDSPLHF. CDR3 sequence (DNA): TGCGCCAGCAGCCTATACCCTAATTCGGGGCCGGATTCACCCCTCCACTTT.

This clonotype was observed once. In DNA, the CDR3 is TGTGCCAGCAGCTTAGAACTAGCGCGGGAGCAGTACTTC. It encodes CASSLELAREQYF. The chain combines TRBV7-2 with TRBJ2-4; 7 positions match TRBD2. The CDR3 spans 13 residues. Per the germline V gene, CDR1 is SGHTA and CDR2 is FQGNSA. The V and J ends lost 1 base and 13 bases, in that order; junction bases with no gene match: 7.

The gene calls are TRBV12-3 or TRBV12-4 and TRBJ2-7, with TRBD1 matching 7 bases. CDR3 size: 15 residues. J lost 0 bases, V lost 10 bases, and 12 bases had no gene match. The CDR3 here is CANSLTGTLSYEQYF. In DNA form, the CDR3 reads TGTGCCAACAGCCTGACAGGGACCCTCTCCTACGAGCAGTACTTC.

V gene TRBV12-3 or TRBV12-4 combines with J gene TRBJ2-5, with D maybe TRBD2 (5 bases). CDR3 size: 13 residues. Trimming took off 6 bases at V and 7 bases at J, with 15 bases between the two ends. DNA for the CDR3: TGTGCCAGCAGCACAATTACACTAGGGACCCAGTACTTC. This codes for CASSTITLGTQYF.

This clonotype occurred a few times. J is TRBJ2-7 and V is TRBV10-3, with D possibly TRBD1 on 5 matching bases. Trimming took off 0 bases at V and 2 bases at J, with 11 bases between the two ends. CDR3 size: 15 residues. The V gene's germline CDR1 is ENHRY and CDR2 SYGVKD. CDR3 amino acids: CAISESPGLPYEQYF. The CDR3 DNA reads TGTGCCATCAGTGAGTCGCCAGGGTTACCCTACGAGCAGTACTTC.